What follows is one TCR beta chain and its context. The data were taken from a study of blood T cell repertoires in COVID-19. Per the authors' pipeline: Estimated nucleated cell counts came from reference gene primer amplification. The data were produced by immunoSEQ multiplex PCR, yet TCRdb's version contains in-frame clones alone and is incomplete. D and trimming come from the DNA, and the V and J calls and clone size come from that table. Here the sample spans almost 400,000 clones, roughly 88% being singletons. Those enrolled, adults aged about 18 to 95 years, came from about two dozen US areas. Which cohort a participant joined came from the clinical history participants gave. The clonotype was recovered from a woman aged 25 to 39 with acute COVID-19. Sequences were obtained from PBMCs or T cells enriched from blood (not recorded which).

Written as DNA, the CDR3 is TGTGCCAGCAGTCCGGACAGGACCGGCTACACCTTC. It codes for CASSPDRTGYTF. This sequence joins TRBV6-5 and TRBJ1-2; the match to TRBD1 covers 7 bases. The CDR3 totals 12 residues. V was pared by 5 bases and J by 8 bases, with 5 bases of the junction left unmatched. Germline lookup yields CDR1 MNHEY and CDR2 SVGAGI.